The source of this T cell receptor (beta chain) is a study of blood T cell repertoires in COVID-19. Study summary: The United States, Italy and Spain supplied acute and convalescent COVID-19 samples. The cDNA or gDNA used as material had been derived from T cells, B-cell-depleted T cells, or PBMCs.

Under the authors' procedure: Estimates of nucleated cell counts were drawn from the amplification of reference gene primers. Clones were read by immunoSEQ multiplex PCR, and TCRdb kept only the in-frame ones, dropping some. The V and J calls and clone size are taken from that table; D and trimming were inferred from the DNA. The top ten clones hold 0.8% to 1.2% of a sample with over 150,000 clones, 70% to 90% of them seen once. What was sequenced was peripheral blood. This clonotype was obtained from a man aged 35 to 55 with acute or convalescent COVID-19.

The CDR3 nucleotides read TGTGCCAGCAGTCTAAGACAGGGCGGCCAGCCCCAGCATTTT. Its protein product is CASSLRQGGQPQHF. The J gene is TRBJ1-5, the V gene TRBV27, with 7 bases identical to TRBD1. The V segment lost 5 bases and the J segment 7 bases; nucleotides outside the gene matches: 8. CDR3 length: 14 amino acids. CDR1 MNHEY and CDR2 SMNVEV come from the germline V gene (reference sequence).